These 14 T cell receptor beta chains share one sample of origin, sequenced in a study of blood T cell repertoires in COVID-19. Generated by immunoSEQ multiplex PCR, the TCRdb table keeps only in-frame clones and is missing some. The data contain about 180,000 clones, roughly nine tenths of them seen just once; the ten biggest clones take up approximately 2.5%. Sequenced input: PBMCs or T cells enriched from blood (not recorded which). The receptors come from a woman between 40 and 55 years old with acute COVID-19.

The rearrangement uses TRBV7-9 and TRBJ2-3; D gene unclear. The CDR3 sequence is 12 residues long. The V end lost 5 bases, the J end lost 9 bases, and 12 bases lay between the germline ends. Germline assignment: CDR1 SEHNR and CDR2 FQNEAQ (reference sequence). CDR3 nucleotide sequence: TGTGCCAGCAGCCGCCTAGTGGAAACGCAGTATTTT. The encoded protein is CASSRLVETQYF.

The chain links TRBV19 to TRBJ2-3; D ambiguous. The V end lost 6 bases, the J end lost 0 bases, and 7 bases lay between the germline ends. The CDR3 has 13 residues. Germline loops: CDR1 LNHDA, CDR2 SQIVND (reference sequence). CDR3 DNA sequence: TGTGCCAGTAGGGGCAGCAGCACAGATACGCAGTATTTT. Residues: CASRGSSTDTQYF.

This clone was detected once. The rearrangement joins TRBV15 to TRBJ2-7, with 8 bases lining up with TRBD2. Germline CDR1 reads LNHNV; CDR2 reads YYDKDF (reference sequence). The J segment lost 7 bases and the V segment lost 4 bases, leaving 9 bases of the junction unmatched. CDR3 length: 14 amino acids. CDR3: CATSISGSSLEQYF. The CDR3 bases are TGTGCCACCAGCATAAGCGGGAGTTCGCTAGAGCAGTACTTC.

CDR3 amino acids: CAWRGDYTGNEQFF. The CDR3 DNA sequence: TGTGCCTGGAGGGGGGACTACACGGGCAATGAGCAGTTCTTC. This chain links TRBV30 with TRBJ2-1; TRBD2 agrees at 7 bases. CDR3 size: 14 residues. In germline, CDR1 is GTSNPN, CDR2 SVGIG (reference sequence). V trimming: 3 bases; J trimming: 6 bases; junction bases outside the gene matches: 8.

The chain is built from TRBV3-1 (or the pseudogene TRBV3-2) and TRBJ1-2; D unresolved. There are 14 residues in the CDR3. V was pared by 1 base and J by 7 bases, with 13 bases between. From germline, CDR1 is LGHDT and CDR2 YNNKEL (reference sequence). In DNA, the CDR3 is TGTGCCAGCAGCCAAGGGGAGGGCGTTCCTGGCTACACCTTC. Amino acid sequence: CASSQGEGVPGYTF.

The V and J genes are TRBV14 and TRBJ1-6, with 12 bases fitting TRBD1. The CDR3 is made up of 18 amino acids. The germline V gene has CDR1 SGHDN and CDR2 FVKESK. Trimming removed 0 bases from V and 5 bases from J; junction bases left unmatched: 5. The CDR3 sequence is CASSQDLGTGGNNSPLHF. The CDR3 DNA reads TGTGCCAGCAGCCAAGATCTCGGGACAGGGGGCAATAATTCACCCCTCCACTTT.

The rearrangement links TRBV3-1 (or the pseudogene TRBV3-2) to TRBJ1-6, with a weak D call TRBD1 (6 bases). This CDR3 has 17 amino acids. V was shortened by 0 bases and J by 4 bases, with 13 bases between the two germline ends. Germline values: CDR1 LGHDT, CDR2 YNNKEL (reference sequence). The CDR3 here is CASSQESGARYNSPLHF. The CDR3 DNA sequence: TGTGCCAGCAGCCAAGAATCAGGGGCGAGGTATAATTCACCCCTCCACTTT.

The chain couples TRBV1 to TRBJ1-2. TRBV1 is a recognized pseudogene. The CDR3 consists of 13 residues. CDR3 sequence reads: CTSRLPISYGYTF. The CDR3 bases are TGCACCAGCAGGTTACCCATTAGCTATGGCTACACCTTC.

The rearrangement uses TRBV27 and TRBJ2-7; no definite D call. Per the germline V gene, CDR1 is MNHEY and CDR2 is SMNVEV (reference sequence). This CDR3 has 14 residues. Trimming shortened V by 2 bases and J by 0 bases, and 8 bases separated the two germline ends. The CDR3 DNA reads TGTGCCAGCAGTTTAGCGGAGAGCTCCTACGAGCAGTACTTC. Its translation: CASSLAESSYEQYF.

The chain carries TRBV6-5 and TRBJ2-1; 7 bases map to TRBD2. The CDR3 contains 15 residues. Losses at the gene ends were 4 bases for V and 0 bases for J; bases not matched to a gene: 3. Germline V gives CDR1 MNHEY, CDR2 SVGAGI. The CDR3 spells CASSSRTSSYNEQFF. The CDR3 nucleotides are TGTGCCAGCAGTTCGAGGACTAGCTCCTACAATGAGCAGTTCTTC.

This clone appeared once. The chain uses TRBV2 and TRBJ2-5; tentative D call: TRBD1 (6 bases). The CDR3 runs to 14 residues. CDR1 is SNHLY and CDR2 is FYNNEI in the germline V gene. The germline V and J ends were trimmed by 7 bases and 5 bases, with 17 bases remaining between them. CDR3 DNA: TGTGCCAGCAAAAAACAGGGTACGAAGGAGACCCAGTACTTC. It yields the protein CASKKQGTKETQYF.

J is TRBJ2-2 and V is TRBV4-1, with a tentative D call TRBD1 (5 bases). The CDR3 loop spans 14 amino acids. V shed 2 bases and J shed 6 bases, with 10 bases lying between them. Germline V gives CDR1 MGHRA, CDR2 YSYEKL. The DNA for the CDR3 is TGCGCCAGCAGCCAACCAGGGTCCGCCGGGGAGCTGTTTTTT. Translation gives CASSQPGSAGELFF.

This clone was seen a single time. The chain employs TRBV9 and TRBJ1-1; a weak D match, TRBD1 (5 bases). Germline values: CDR1 SGDLS, CDR2 YYNGEE. The CDR3 totals 13 residues. The V and J ends lost 1 base and 2 bases respectively, with 6 bases between them. CDR3 amino acids: CASSVRTNTEAFF. CDR3 in DNA: TGTGCCAGCAGCGTAAGGACAAACACTGAAGCTTTCTTT.

In this sample, this clone turned up a few times. J is TRBJ2-7 and V is TRBV10-3; TRBD1 might be the D (6 bases). Per the germline V gene, CDR1 is ENHRY and CDR2 is SYGVKD. Trimming removed 6 bases from V and 7 bases from J, with 13 bases in between. The CDR3 sequence is 12 residues long. CDR3 residues: CAIRAGVGEQYF. CDR3 bases: TGTGCCATCAGGGCAGGGGTGGGGGAGCAGTACTTC.